This TCR beta chain was recovered during a study of blood T cell repertoires in COVID-19. The length of the CDR3 is 15 residues. Germline V gene data show CDR1 as LNHNV and CDR2 as YYDKDF (reference sequence). Trimming shortened V by 5 bases and J by 0 bases, and 13 bases separated the two germline ends. Profiling relied on immunoSEQ multiplex PCR, and the TCRdb table lists in-frame clones only, not all of them. The table has a few hundred thousand clones, about 87% seen once; the top ten hold 5%. Individuals aged 18 to 89 years were recruited from 24 US areas. Cohort assignment relied on participant-reported clinical history.

J is TRBJ1-1 and V is TRBV15; D is ambiguous. The source material was PBMCs or T cells enriched from blood (not recorded which). The sequence was obtained from a man aged 25 to 40 who had recovered from COVID-19. CDR3 residues: CATSGKTYMNTEAFF. DNA for the CDR3: TGTGCCACCAGCGGAAAGACATACATGAACACTGAAGCTTTCTTT.